The entry that follows covers one TCR beta chain sequence. The V and J ends lost 6 bases and 4 bases respectively, with 13 bases between them. The CDR3 has 13 amino acids. Germline assignment: CDR1 SGDLS and CDR2 YYNGEE. This sample was included in a study of blood T cell repertoires in COVID-19. Looking at the study overall: Sources were T cells, B-cell-depleted T cells, or PBMCs; the material itself was cDNA or gDNA.

Source study methods: Reference gene primer amplification yielded estimated nucleated cell counts. The method was immunoSEQ multiplex PCR; TCRdb's version includes in-frame clones alone and lacks a portion of them. The V and J calls and clone size are taken from that table; D and trimming were inferred from the DNA. The repertoire holds 200,000 or so clones, with around 90% as singletons. Cohort 3 recovered donors had two negative PCRs, clearance, or symptom resolution. The source of this sequence is a woman aged 25-40 years who had recovered from COVID-19. This chain connects TRBV9 to TRBJ1-1; D perhaps matches TRBD1 (5 bases). The material sequenced was PBMCs or T cells enriched from blood (not recorded which). The CDR3 DNA follows: TGTGCCAGCACGGGGGGGATCGGCACTGAAGCTTTCTTT. Amino acids: CASTGGIGTEAFF. Complete variable domain (other parts from reference TRBV9 and TRBJ1-1): DSGVTQTPKHLITATGQRVTLRCSPRSGDLSVYWYQQSLDQGLQFLIQYYNGEERAKGNILERFSAQQFPDLHSELNLSSLELGDSALYFCASTGGIGTEAFFGQGTRLTVV.